The clone carrying this T cell receptor (beta chain) was seen more than once but under ten times. This record belongs to a study of patients and donors after allogeneic stem cell transplantation. This CDR3 region has 13 residues. Germline CDR1 SGHRS, CDR2 YFSETQ. Deletions cut 2 bases from V and 6 bases from J, with 9 bases between. One entry per CDR3 protein results from TCRdb running MiXCR on the RT-PCR reads. This table has some 960,000 distinct CDR3 sequences, about a sixth appearing once. The receptor comes from a human donor who was either an allogeneic HSCT recipient or a stem cell or donor lymphocyte infusion donor (not recorded which). It is not recorded whose cells these are; they may come from a transplant donor. The chain carries TRBV5-1 and TRBJ2-1; D ambiguous. The sequenced material came from blood, either unsorted or a sorted T cell fraction (not recorded which). The CDR3, as DNA: TGCGCCAGCAGCTTATCTTTCCCCAATGAGCAGTTCTTC. Translation: CASSLSFPNEQFF.